This TCR beta chain stems from a study of OX40 agonist ivuxolimab in advanced cancers. Study details: Recorded diagnoses for dose-escalation patients were hepatocellular carcinoma, melanoma, renal cell or head and neck cancer. Anti-PD-1, anti-PD-L1 or anti-CTLA-4 therapy given earlier was allowed, and approximately 40% had some.

TCRdb's copy holds only in-frame clones and misses some; the assay was immunoSEQ multiplex PCR. Of about 70,000 clones in the sample, about 90% were seen once. Germline values: CDR1 MNHEY, CDR2 SMNVEV (reference sequence). The V end lost 6 bases, the J end lost 5 bases, and 19 bases lay between the germline ends. This CDR3 region has 15 residues. This chain connects TRBV27 to TRBJ2-5; D perhaps matches TRBD1 (6 bases). The TCR was taken from an adult with an advanced solid tumor such as melanoma, head and neck, liver or kidney cancer. Sample: CD4+ or CD8+ T cells sorted from blood, taken in a trial of the OX40 agonist ivuxolimab. The CDR3, as DNA: TGTGCCAGCAGCTCCCCATTCAGGGGTGCGGAGACCCAGTACTTC. Encoded protein: CASSSPFRGAETQYF.